The next 9 T cell receptor beta chains were all read from a single sample in a study of T cells expressing NK-cell markers. TCRdb reanalyzed the 5' RACE reads and collapses them to one entry per CDR3 protein, without DNA. This sample contains 500,000 to 600,000 distinct CDR3 sequences. The material sequenced was blood T cells: a sorted CD56 or NKG2C T cell subset, CD4+ or CD8+ T cells, or bulk PBMC T cells (not recorded which). The receptor set was obtained from a man aged 18 to 29 in good health.

The chain joins TRBV25-1 to TRBJ1-4. The CDR3 covers 14 residues. Germline CDR1 is MGHDK and CDR2 is SYGVNS. CDR3 sequence: CASSEWATNEKLFF.

The V and J genes are TRBV7-9 and TRBJ2-1; the TCRdb D gene call, TRBD1, has no DNA to confirm it. The CDR3 extends over 13 amino acids. Germline V gene data show CDR1 as SEHNR and CDR2 as FQNEAQ (reference sequence). The CDR3 protein is CASSLTGLNEQFF.

The chain couples TRBV5-1 to TRBJ1-2; TCRdb proposes TRBD1, but this gene call is untestable without DNA. CDR3 length: 13 residues. In germline, CDR1 is SGHRS, CDR2 YFSETQ. The CDR3 loop is CASSLDSPYGYTF.

The chain links TRBV5-1 to TRBJ1-2; the TCRdb call, TRBD1, lacks DNA for checking. Per the germline V gene, CDR1 is SGHRS and CDR2 is YFSETQ. The CDR3 runs 14 residues. CDR3 protein: CASSKGTTPGGYTF. Full variable domain (remainder filled in from reference TRBV5-1 and TRBJ1-2): KAGVTQTPRYLIKTRGQQVTLSCSPISGHRSVSWYQQTPGQGLQFLFEYFSETQRNKGNFPGRFSGRQFSNSRSEMNVSTLELGDSALYLCASSKGTTPGGYTFGSGTRLTVV.

The V gene is TRBV3-1, the J gene TRBJ2-1; checking the TCRdb D call of TRBD2 is not possible without DNA. This CDR3 region has 18 residues. CDR1 is LGHDT and CDR2 is YNNKEL in the germline V gene (reference sequence). The chain's CDR3 is CASSQESSGLAGVDEQFF.

This chain joins TRBV28 and TRBJ2-6; TCRdb names TRBD1, which stays unverified in the absence of DNA. The V gene's germline CDR1 is MDHEN and CDR2 SYDVKM. The CDR3 consists of 16 residues. The CDR3 is CASSLTGGAGANVLTF.

The chain employs TRBV20-1 and TRBJ1-1; TCRdb's assignment of TRBD1 cannot be checked, as there is no DNA. Germline CDR1 reads DFQATT; CDR2 reads SNEGSKA (reference sequence). The CDR3 is 19 residues long. Here the CDR3 reads CSARAVPGDRGARNTEAFF.

The chain couples TRBV20-1 to TRBJ2-5. CDR3 length equals 13 residues. CDR1 and CDR2 (germline): DFQATT, SNEGSKA (reference sequence). The chain's CDR3 is CSAQDRKIRSQYF.

This chain joins TRBV30 and TRBJ1-1; the D call from TCRdb, TRBD1, cannot be confirmed without DNA. The CDR3 totals 12 residues. Germline V gene lookup returns CDR1 GTSNPN and CDR2 SVGIG (reference sequence). Here the CDR3 reads CAWSPHRAEAFF.